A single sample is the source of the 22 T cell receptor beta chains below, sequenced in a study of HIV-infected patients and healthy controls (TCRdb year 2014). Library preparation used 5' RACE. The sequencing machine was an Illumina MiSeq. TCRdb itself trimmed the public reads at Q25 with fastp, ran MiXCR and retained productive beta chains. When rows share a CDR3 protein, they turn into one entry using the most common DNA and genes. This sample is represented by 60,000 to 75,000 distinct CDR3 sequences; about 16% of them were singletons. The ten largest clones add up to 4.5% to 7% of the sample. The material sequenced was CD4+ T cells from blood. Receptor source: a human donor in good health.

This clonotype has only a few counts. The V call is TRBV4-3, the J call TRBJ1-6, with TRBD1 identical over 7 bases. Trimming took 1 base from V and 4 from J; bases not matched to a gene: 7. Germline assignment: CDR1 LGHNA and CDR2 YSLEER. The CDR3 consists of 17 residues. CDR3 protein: CASSQASGQIYNSPLHF. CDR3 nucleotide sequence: TGCGCCAGCAGCCAAGCCTCGGGACAGATTTATAATTCACCCCTCCACTTT.

CDR3 coding DNA: TGCGCCAGCAGCCCGGGGACAGGGGCTCATGGCTACACCTTC. This encodes CASSPGTGAHGYTF. This chain joins TRBV5-1 and TRBJ1-2; 10 nucleotides line up with TRBD1. The CDR3 runs to 14 residues. J lost 6 bases, V lost 4 bases, and 6 bases had no gene match. The germline CDR1 and CDR2 sequences are SGHRS and YFSETQ.

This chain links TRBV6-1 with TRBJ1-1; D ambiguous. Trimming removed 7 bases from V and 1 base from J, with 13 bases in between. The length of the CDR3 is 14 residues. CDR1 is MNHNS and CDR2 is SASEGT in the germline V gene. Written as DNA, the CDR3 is TGTGCCAGCAACCTAAGGATGGGGAACACTGAAGCTTTCTTT. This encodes CASNLRMGNTEAFF.

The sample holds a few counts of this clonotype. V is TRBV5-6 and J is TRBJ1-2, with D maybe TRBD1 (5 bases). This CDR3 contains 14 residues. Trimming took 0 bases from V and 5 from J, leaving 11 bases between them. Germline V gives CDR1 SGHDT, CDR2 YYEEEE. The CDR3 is CASSLGQKIYGYTF. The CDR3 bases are TGTGCCAGCAGCTTGGGACAGAAGATTTATGGCTACACCTTC. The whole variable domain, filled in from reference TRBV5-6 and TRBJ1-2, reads DAGVTQSPTHLIKTRGQQVTLRCSPKSGHDTVSWYQQALGQGPQFIFQYYEEEERQRGNFPDRFSGHQFPNYSSELNVNALLLGDSALYLCASSLGQKIYGYTFGSGTRLTVV.

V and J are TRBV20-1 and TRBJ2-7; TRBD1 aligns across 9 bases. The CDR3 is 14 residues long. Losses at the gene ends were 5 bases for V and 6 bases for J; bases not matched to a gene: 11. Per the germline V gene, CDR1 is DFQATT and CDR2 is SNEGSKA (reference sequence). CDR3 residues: CSAVTGTGTFEQYF. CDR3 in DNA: TGCAGTGCTGTAACCGGGACAGGGACCTTCGAGCAGTACTTC.

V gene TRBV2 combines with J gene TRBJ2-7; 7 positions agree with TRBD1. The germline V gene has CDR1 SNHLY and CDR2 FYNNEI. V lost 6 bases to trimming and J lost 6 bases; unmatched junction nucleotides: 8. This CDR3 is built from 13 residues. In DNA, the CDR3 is TGTGCCAGCAGGGCACAGGGGATTGGCGAGCAGTACTTC. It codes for CASRAQGIGEQYF.

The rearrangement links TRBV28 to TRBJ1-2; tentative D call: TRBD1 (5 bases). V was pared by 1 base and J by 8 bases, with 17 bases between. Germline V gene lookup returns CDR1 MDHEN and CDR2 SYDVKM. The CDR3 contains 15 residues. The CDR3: CASSLFSIQGGGYTF. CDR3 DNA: TGTGCCAGCAGTTTATTTTCTATCCAGGGTGGCGGCTACACCTTC.

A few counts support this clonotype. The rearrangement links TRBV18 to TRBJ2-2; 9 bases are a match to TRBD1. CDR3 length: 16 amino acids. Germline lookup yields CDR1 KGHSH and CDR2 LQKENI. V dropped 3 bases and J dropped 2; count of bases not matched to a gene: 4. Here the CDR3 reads CASSPSTGGNTGELFF. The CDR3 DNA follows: TGTGCCAGCTCACCCTCGACAGGGGGAAACACCGGGGAGCTGTTTTTT.

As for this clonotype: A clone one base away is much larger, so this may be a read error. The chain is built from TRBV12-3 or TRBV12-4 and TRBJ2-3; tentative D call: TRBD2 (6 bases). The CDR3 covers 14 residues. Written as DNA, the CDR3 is TGTGCCAGCAGTTTTTACGGGAGCGCAGATGCGCAGTATTTT. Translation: CASSFYGSADAQYF.

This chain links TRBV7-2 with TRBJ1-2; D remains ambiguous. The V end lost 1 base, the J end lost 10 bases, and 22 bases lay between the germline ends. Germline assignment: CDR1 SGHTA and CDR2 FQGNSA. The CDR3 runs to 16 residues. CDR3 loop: CASSLGPPNGLAAYTF. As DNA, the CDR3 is TGTGCCAGCAGCTTAGGACCCCCGAACGGTCTAGCTGCCTACACCTTC.

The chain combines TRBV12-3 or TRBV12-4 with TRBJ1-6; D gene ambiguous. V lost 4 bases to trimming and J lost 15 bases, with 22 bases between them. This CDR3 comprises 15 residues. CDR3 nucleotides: TGTGCCAGCAGTTCCTCCTCGGACGGATCTCTCCTCCTCCACTTT. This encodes CASSSSSDGSLLLHF.

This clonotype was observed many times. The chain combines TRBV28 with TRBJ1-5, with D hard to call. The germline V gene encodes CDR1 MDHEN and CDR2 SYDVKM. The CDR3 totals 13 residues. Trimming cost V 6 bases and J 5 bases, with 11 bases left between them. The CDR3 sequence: CASSPGRDQPQHF. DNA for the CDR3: TGTGCCAGCAGCCCGGGCCGTGATCAGCCCCAGCATTTT.

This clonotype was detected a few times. The CDR3 sequence: CASSFSQGASTQYF. CDR3 in DNA: TGTGCCAGCAGTTTTTCGCAGGGGGCGAGTACGCAGTATTTT. The gene calls are TRBV12-3 or TRBV12-4 and TRBJ2-3; 8 bases agree with TRBD1. Germline trimming cut 3 bases from V and 8 bases from J; bases unmatched to any gene: 7. The CDR3 runs to 14 residues.

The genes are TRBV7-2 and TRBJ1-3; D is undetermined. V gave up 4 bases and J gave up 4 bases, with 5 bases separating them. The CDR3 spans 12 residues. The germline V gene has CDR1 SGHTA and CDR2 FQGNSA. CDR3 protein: CASSSYGNTIYF. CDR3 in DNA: TGTGCCAGCAGCTCATACGGAAACACCATATATTTT.

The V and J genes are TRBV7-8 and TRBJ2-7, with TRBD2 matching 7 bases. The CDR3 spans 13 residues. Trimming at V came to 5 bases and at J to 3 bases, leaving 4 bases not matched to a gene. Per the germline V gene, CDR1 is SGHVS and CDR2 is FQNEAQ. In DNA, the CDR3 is TGTGCCAGCAGCACCCGGACTAGCTACGAGCAGTACTTC. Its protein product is CASSTRTSYEQYF.

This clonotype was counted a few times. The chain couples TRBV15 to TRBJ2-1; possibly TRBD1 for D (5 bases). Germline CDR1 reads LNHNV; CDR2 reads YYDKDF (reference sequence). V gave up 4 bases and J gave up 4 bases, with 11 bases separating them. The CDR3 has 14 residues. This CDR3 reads CATSTPSGYNEQFF. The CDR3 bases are TGTGCCACCAGCACTCCGTCAGGGTACAATGAGCAGTTCTTC.

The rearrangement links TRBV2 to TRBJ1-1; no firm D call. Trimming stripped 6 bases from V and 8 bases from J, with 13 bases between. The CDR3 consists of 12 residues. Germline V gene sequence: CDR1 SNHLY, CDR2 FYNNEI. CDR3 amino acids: CASSGRLTEAFF. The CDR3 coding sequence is TGTGCCAGCAGCGGACGATTGACAGAAGCTTTCTTT.

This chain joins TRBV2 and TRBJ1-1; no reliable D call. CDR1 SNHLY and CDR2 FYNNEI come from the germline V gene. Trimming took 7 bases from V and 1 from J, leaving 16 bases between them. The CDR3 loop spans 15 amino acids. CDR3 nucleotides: TGTGCCAGCACCGGAGGCCAAGGTTCGAACACTGAAGCTTTCTTT. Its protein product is CASTGGQGSNTEAFF. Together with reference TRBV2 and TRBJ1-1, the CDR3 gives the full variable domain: EPEVTQTPSHQVTQMGQEVILRCVPISNHLYFYWYRQILGQKVEFLVSFYNNEISEKSEIFDDQFSVERPDGSNFTLKIRSTKLEDSAMYFCASTGGQGSNTEAFFGQGTRLTVV.

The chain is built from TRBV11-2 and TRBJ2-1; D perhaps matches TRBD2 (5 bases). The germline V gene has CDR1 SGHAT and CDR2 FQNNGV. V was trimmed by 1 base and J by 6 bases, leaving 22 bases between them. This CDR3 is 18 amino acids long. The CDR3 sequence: CASSLGLAVGNSLNEQFF. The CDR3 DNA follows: TGTGCCAGCAGCTTAGGTTTGGCGGTCGGGAACTCACTCAATGAGCAGTTCTTC. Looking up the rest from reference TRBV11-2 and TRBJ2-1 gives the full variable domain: EAGVAQSPRYKIIEKRQSVAFWCNPISGHATLYWYQQILGQGPKLLIQFQNNGVVDDSQLPKDRFSAERLKGVDSTLKIQPAKLEDSAVYLCASSLGLAVGNSLNEQFFGPGTRLTVL.

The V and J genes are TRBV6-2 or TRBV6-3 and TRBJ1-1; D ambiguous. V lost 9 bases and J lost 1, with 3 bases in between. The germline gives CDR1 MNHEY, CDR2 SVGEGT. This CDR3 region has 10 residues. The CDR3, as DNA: TGTGCCAGTGCGAACACTGAAGCTTTCTTT. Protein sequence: CASANTEAFF.

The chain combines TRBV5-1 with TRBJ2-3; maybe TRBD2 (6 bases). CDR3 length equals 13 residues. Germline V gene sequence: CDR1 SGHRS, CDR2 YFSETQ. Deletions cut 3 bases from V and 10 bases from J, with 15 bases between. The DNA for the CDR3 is TGCGCCAGCAGCTCCCTCGGGGGAAGTGCGCAGTATTTT. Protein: CASSSLGGSAQYF. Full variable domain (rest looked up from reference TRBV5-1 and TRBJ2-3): KAGVTQTPRYLIKTRGQQVTLSCSPISGHRSVSWYQQTPGQGLQFLFEYFSETQRNKGNFPGRFSGRQFSNSRSEMNVSTLELGDSALYLCASSSLGGSAQYFGPGTRLTVL.

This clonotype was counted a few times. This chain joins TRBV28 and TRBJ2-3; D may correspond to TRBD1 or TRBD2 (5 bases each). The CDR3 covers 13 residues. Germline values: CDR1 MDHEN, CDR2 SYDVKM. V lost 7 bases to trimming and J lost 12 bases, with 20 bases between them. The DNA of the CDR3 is TGTGCCAGCAAACTTGGGGGACCTTCGCCCCAGTATTTT. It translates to CASKLGGPSPQYF.